The following is a T cell receptor beta chain sequence with its context. These data come from a study of technical replicates of blood from several donors. The CDR3 is 9 residues long. Repertoires were generated with immunoSEQ multiplex PCR, while TCRdb's copy carries only in-frame clones and drops some. This sample has about 84,000 clones; roughly 98% occur once, and the top ten carry around 0.15%. Sequencing was carried out using T cells isolated from PBMCs. V is TRBV21-1 and J is TRBJ2-7; the D call in the table, TRBD2, was not verified against the DNA. TRBV21-1 is termed a pseudogene. The receptor was isolated from a human donor in good health. The CDR3 region has the DNA TGTGCCAGCCGTAACGGGATGTACTTC. This sequence encodes CASRNGMYF.